The 30 T cell receptor beta chains below come from one sample, sequenced in a study of Tregs in tolerant kidney transplant recipients. Assay used: immunoSEQ multiplex PCR; TCRdb lists only in-frame clones, some missing. Its listing shows 50,000 to 65,000 clones. The specimen comprised CD4+ T cells from blood, sampled before the transplant. Receptors were obtained from a human donor who received a combined kidney and bone marrow transplant.

In regard to this clone: The read falls 3 residues short of the CDR3 end, and the missing part is taken from the germline J gene. The rearrangement links TRBV5-1 to TRBJ1-1, with D possibly being TRBD1 (5 bases). The CDR3 totals 16 residues. Germline CDR1 is SGHRS and CDR2 is YFSETQ. V was trimmed by 2 bases and J by 1 base, leaving 15 bases between them. CDR3 DNA (partial): TGCGCCAGCAGCTTCGGCCTCGGGGGAGCGAACACTGAA. This encodes CASSFGLGGANTE. The CDR3 in full is CASSFGLGGANTEAFF. Full variable domain (rest looked up from reference TRBV5-1 and TRBJ1-1): KAGVTQTPRYLIKTRGQQVTLSCSPISGHRSVSWYQQTPGQGLQFLFEYFSETQRNKGNFPGRFSGRQFSNSRSEMNVSTLELGDSALYLCASSFGLGGANTEAFFGQGTRLTVV.

A word on this clone: The junction does not match germline at one end; this may be a read error. The DNA ends 3 residues before the CDR3 does, and the rest of the CDR3 is filled in from the germline J gene. The V gene is TRBV2, the J gene TRBJ2-7; maybe TRBD2 (6 bases). This CDR3 comprises 17 residues. Germline values: CDR1 SNHLY, CDR2 FYNNEI. Partial CDR3 DNA: TGTGCCAGCAGGAGGGCTACGCGACTAGAGCTTTCCTCCGAG. Its protein is CASRRATRLELSSE. The entire CDR3 reads CASRRATRLELSSEQYF. Based on the CDR3 plus reference TRBV2 and TRBJ2-7, the full variable domain is EPEVTQTPSHQVTQMGQEVILRCVPISNHLYFYWYRQILGQKVEFLVSFYNNEISEKSEIFDDQFSVERPDGSNFTLKIRSTKLEDSAMYFCASRRATRLELSSEQYFGPGTRLTVT.

With regard to this clone: Sequencing ends 3 residues short of the CDR3 end; the germline J gene provides the rest. V gene TRBV7-2 combines with J gene TRBJ1-2; unclear D gene. CDR3 length equals 13 residues. Trimming removed 2 bases at V and 6 bases at J, with 10 bases between. CDR1 and CDR2 (germline): SGHTA, FQGNSA. The CDR3 DNA, read in part, is TGTGCCAGCAGCTTATTTTCGGGGAATGGC. Translated: CASSLFSGNG. The full CDR3 is CASSLFSGNGYTF. The full variable domain, its missing parts supplied by reference TRBV7-2 and TRBJ1-2, is GAGVSQSPSNKVTEKGKDVELRCDPISGHTALYWYRQSLGQGLEFLIYFQGNSAPDKSGLPSDRFSAERTGGSVSTLTIQRTQQEDSAVYLCASSLFSGNGYTFGSGTRLTVV.

Turning to this clone: The read stops 3 residues short of the end of the CDR3; the missing end is completed from the germline J gene. The chain couples TRBV2 to TRBJ2-7; 9 bases map to TRBD1. Germline V CDR1 and CDR2: SNHLY, FYNNEI. V dropped 5 bases and J dropped 3; count of bases not matched to a gene: 8. This CDR3 spans 15 amino acids. This CDR3 reads CASSRRWTGDYEQYF. The part of the CDR3 DNA that was read is TGTGCCAGCAGTAGACGATGGACAGGGGACTACGAG.

In regard to this clone: The read comes to an end 3 residues before the CDR3 does, leaving the germline J gene to fill in the end. The chain is built from TRBV2 and TRBJ2-5, with D perhaps assigned TRBD1 or TRBD2 (6 bases each). This CDR3 comprises 13 residues. Germline CDR1 SNHLY, CDR2 FYNNEI. With 8 bases removed from V and 4 bases from J, the gap between germline ends came to 14 bases. The CDR3: CASSEGGGETQYF. Partial CDR3 DNA: TGTGCCAGCTCGGAAGGGGGAGGAGAGACC.

Concerning this clone itself: Read coverage stops 3 residues before the CDR3 terminus; the germline J gene supplies the remainder. The chain joins TRBV29-1 to TRBJ1-1, with D perhaps matching TRBD1 (5 bases). CDR3 length: 13 amino acids. Looked up from germline, CDR1 is SQVTM and CDR2 is ANQGSEA. Trimming removed 5 bases at V and 4 bases at J, with 14 bases between. Incomplete CDR3 DNA: TGCAGCGTTCTAAGACAGCCTTTCACTGAA. Protein: CSVLRQPFTE. The CDR3 in its entirety is CSVLRQPFTEAFF.

About this clone: The CDR3 end is not reached by the read, which stops 3 residues before it; the germline J gene fills it in. The chain combines TRBV5-1 with TRBJ2-3; 9 bases fit TRBD2. CDR1 and CDR2 (germline): SGHRS, YFSETQ. The CDR3 loop spans 15 amino acids. V was clipped by 0 bases and J by 2 bases; unmatched bases: 1. Incomplete CDR3 DNA: TGCGCCAGCAGCTTGGTAGCGGGGGACACAGATACG. Translation gives CASSLVAGDTDT. The full CDR3 protein reads CASSLVAGDTDTQYF.

Points on this clone: The missing CDR3 end, 3 residues past where the read stops, is filled in from the germline J gene. The rearrangement uses TRBV20-1 and TRBJ1-1, with D possibly matching TRBD1 (5 bases). The CDR3 runs 12 residues. Germline lookup yields CDR1 DFQATT and CDR2 SNEGSKA (reference sequence). The V and J ends lost 1 base and 3 bases respectively, with 6 bases between them. The part of the CDR3 DNA that was read is TGCAGTGCTAGAGTAGGGGACACTGAA. This codes for CSARVGDTE. The full CDR3 reads CSARVGDTEAFF.

For this clone: The CDR3 end is not reached by the read, which stops 3 residues before it; the germline J gene fills it in. This chain uses TRBV2 with TRBJ2-7, with D possibly being TRBD2 (7 bases). The CDR3 length is 15 residues. Germline V gives CDR1 SNHLY, CDR2 FYNNEI. V was clipped by 5 bases and J by 0 bases, with 14 bases between them. The CDR3 bases that were read are TGTGCCAGCAGTAAGGGGCGGGGGCCCTCCTACGAG. It translates to CASSKGRGPSYE. The entire CDR3 is CASSKGRGPSYEQYF.

This chain's CDR3 is CASSILLGDRVSEQFF. The part of the CDR3 DNA that was read is TGTGCCAGTAGTATACTGCTGGGGGACAGGGTAAGTGAG. V gene TRBV19 combines with J gene TRBJ2-1; 9 bases align to TRBD1. The CDR3 extends 3 residues past the end of the read, so its final part is completed from the germline J gene. Germline-derived CDR1 and CDR2 are LNHDA and SQIVND (reference sequence). The trim removed 2 bases at V and 9 bases at J, leaving 11 bases unmatched. There are 16 residues in the CDR3.

In the case of this clone: Sequencing ends 3 residues short of the CDR3 end; the germline J gene provides the rest. The chain couples TRBV19 to TRBJ2-2, with TRBD2 identical over 7 bases. This CDR3 region has 16 residues. Germline lookup yields CDR1 LNHDA and CDR2 SQIVND (reference sequence). J was trimmed by 2 bases and V by 8 bases; bases with no gene match: 11. The CDR3: CASGPGLVKNTGELFF. The CDR3 bases that were read are TGTGCCAGTGGCCCCGGACTAGTCAAAAACACCGGGGAG.

Regarding this clone: From the germline J gene comes the end of the CDR3, since the read stops 3 residues before it. The V gene is TRBV7-9, the J gene TRBJ2-7; D ambiguous. Germline-derived CDR1 and CDR2 are SEHNR and FQNEAQ (reference sequence). Between the trimmed V and J ends, which lost 2 bases and 5 bases, there was a span of 4 bases. The CDR3 runs 11 residues. CDR3 sequence reads: CASSLSDEQYF. CDR3 DNA (partial): TGTGCCAGCAGCTTATCGGACGAG.

For this clone: The read terminates 3 residues ahead of where the CDR3 ends, so the germline J gene completes it. The chain is built from TRBV6-1 and TRBJ2-3; a weak D match, TRBD1 (6 bases). Per the germline V gene, CDR1 is MNHNS and CDR2 is SASEGT. Trimming left V 1 base short and J 4 bases short, with 9 bases between. The CDR3 is made up of 14 amino acids. The CDR3: CASSEGGRADTQYF. The sequenced part of the CDR3 DNA is TGTGCCAGCAGTGAAGGGGGGCGCGCAGATACG.

To note about this clone: The read halts 3 residues ahead of the CDR3 end, with the missing end drawn from the germline J gene. The gene calls are TRBV18 and TRBJ1-1, with 7 positions matching TRBD1. CDR1 is KGHSH, CDR2 LQKENI, per germline. The CDR3 has 16 residues. The V and J ends lost 3 bases and 3 bases, in that order; junction bases with no gene match: 10. The CDR3 bases that were read are TGTGCCAGCTCACCGAGTGAGGGGGCGCGGGACACTGAA. This translates into CASSPSEGARDTE. The CDR3 in full is CASSPSEGARDTEAFF.

Worth noting for this clone: The read is 3 residues too short to cover the CDR3 end, so that end is filled in from the germline J gene. The rearrangement links TRBV20-1 to TRBJ2-5; D uncertain. Germline V gives CDR1 DFQATT, CDR2 SNEGSKA (reference sequence). Trimming removed 0 bases at V and 4 bases at J, with 15 bases between. This CDR3 is built from 15 residues. The CDR3 bases that were read are TGCAGTGCTAGAGATCGCAGGCCGTCGAGAGAGACC. It codes for CSARDRRPSRET. The whole CDR3 reads CSARDRRPSRETQYF.

Details on this clone: The observed sequence ends 3 residues before the CDR3 terminus, with the missing tail filled in from the germline J gene. This chain joins TRBV7-2 and TRBJ1-3, with no clear D. Germline CDR1 and CDR2: SGHTA and FQGNSA. The CDR3 runs 13 residues. The V end was cut by 6 bases, the J end by 3 bases, with 9 bases between. This CDR3 is CASRETGGNTIYF. The sequenced part of the CDR3 DNA is TGTGCCAGCAGGGAGACGGGTGGAAACACC.

The CDR3: CSVVTGAQYF. The DNA read from the CDR3 is TGCAGCGTTGTGACAGGGGCG. The chain joins TRBV29-1 to TRBJ2-3, with 8 bases fitting TRBD1. The CDR3 goes on 3 residues after the read ends, and that part is filled in from the germline J gene. The CDR3 contains 10 residues. Germline CDR1 SQVTM, CDR2 ANQGSEA.

About this clone itself: The read finishes 3 residues shy of the CDR3 end, and the germline J gene is used to complete it. The rearrangement links TRBV20-1 to TRBJ2-4; TRBD2 aligns across 8 bases. The CDR3 runs to 15 residues. The germline V gene encodes CDR1 DFQATT and CDR2 SNEGSKA (reference sequence). The V gene end was trimmed by 4 bases and the J gene end by 1 base; junction bases not matched to a gene: 6. The sequenced part of the CDR3 DNA is TGCAGTGCTAATGATCGGGGGGGCGCCAAAAACATT. Its translation is CSANDRGGAKNI. The full CDR3 protein is CSANDRGGAKNIQYF.

Note on this clone: The read falls 3 residues short of the CDR3 end, and the missing part is taken from the germline J gene. The chain couples TRBV19 to TRBJ1-3; perhaps TRBD1 as D (6 bases). Germline V lookup: CDR1 LNHDA, CDR2 SQIVND (reference sequence). The V and J ends lost 6 bases and 0 bases respectively, with 24 bases between them. The CDR3 is 19 amino acids. The CDR3 bases that were read are TGTGCCAGTAGACCCAAGCCCTACAGGGTAGAAGACTCTGGAAACACC. Protein sequence: CASRPKPYRVEDSGNT. The entire CDR3 protein is CASRPKPYRVEDSGNTIYF.

A remark on this clone: The read halts 3 residues ahead of the CDR3 end, with the missing end drawn from the germline J gene. The chain is built from TRBV18 and TRBJ2-7, with 14 bases fitting TRBD2. CDR1 and CDR2 from the germline V gene are KGHSH and LQKENI. After removal of 4 bases from V and 3 bases from J, the junction contained 2 bases not matched to a gene. CDR3 length: 15 residues. The CDR3 reads CASSRGTSGSYEQYF. CDR3 DNA (partial): TGTGCCAGCTCACGCGGGACTAGCGGGAGCTACGAG.

Partial CDR3 DNA: TGTGCCAGCAGTTCCGTCCGGGACAGGGAATACAATGAG. This translates into CASSSVRDREYNE. The CDR3 in full is CASSSVRDREYNEQFF. This chain uses TRBV6-2 or TRBV6-3 with TRBJ2-1; 9 bases align to TRBD1. The CDR3 goes on 3 residues after the read ends, and that part is filled in from the germline J gene. The length of the CDR3 is 16 residues. V trimming: 4 bases; J trimming: 4 bases; junction bases outside the gene matches: 8. CDR1 and CDR2 from the germline V gene are MNHEY and SVGEGT.

A note on this clone: The CDR3 extends 3 residues past the end of the read, so its final part is completed from the germline J gene. V is TRBV7-2 and J is TRBJ1-2, with D maybe TRBD1 (6 bases). The CDR3 is made up of 14 amino acids. The germline V gene encodes CDR1 SGHTA and CDR2 FQGNSA. Trimming took 6 bases from V and 2 from J, leaving 13 bases between them. The CDR3 protein is CASSRDRRNYGYTF. CDR3 DNA (partial): TGTGCCAGCAGTCGAGACAGGCGGAACTATGGC. The full variable domain, in which reference TRBV7-2 and TRBJ1-2 provide the parts outside the CDR3, is GAGVSQSPSNKVTEKGKDVELRCDPISGHTALYWYRQSLGQGLEFLIYFQGNSAPDKSGLPSDRFSAERTGGSVSTLTIQRTQQEDSAVYLCASSRDRRNYGYTFGSGTRLTVV.

As to this clone: Read sequence stops 3 residues before the CDR3 end, and the germline J gene provides the missing end. This chain connects TRBV6-2 or TRBV6-3 to TRBJ1-5; 8 nucleotides match TRBD1. Germline V gene data show CDR1 as MNHEY and CDR2 as SVGEGT. Trimming at V came to 2 bases and at J to 4 bases, leaving 10 bases not matched to a gene. There are 17 residues in the CDR3. CDR3 sequence reads: CASSYPGGPGVNQPQHF. Incomplete CDR3 DNA: TGTGCCAGCAGTTACCCAGGGGGCCCGGGCGTTAATCAGCCC.

CDR3 DNA, as far as it was read: TGTGCCAGTAGTATAGCCGGGACCATGCGGGGTGAA. Protein product: CASSIAGTMRGE. The entire CDR3 reads CASSIAGTMRGEAFF. This chain connects TRBV19 to TRBJ1-1; a possible D gene is TRBD1 (5 bases). The CDR3 end falls 3 residues outside the read, so it is completed with the germline J gene. Germline V lookup: CDR1 LNHDA, CDR2 SQIVND (reference sequence). The germline V and J ends were trimmed by 1 base and 7 bases, with 16 bases remaining between them. The CDR3 contains 15 residues.

Turning to this clone: Sequencing ends 3 residues short of the CDR3 end; the germline J gene provides the rest. The rearrangement links TRBV10-3 to TRBJ2-1; D gene ambiguous. Per the germline V gene, CDR1 is ENHRY and CDR2 is SYGVKD. The CDR3 has 14 residues. V dropped 5 bases and J dropped 1 base, with 9 bases sitting between them. CDR3 bases read: TGTGCCATCAGTCTGGCGGAATCCTACAATGAG. Encoded protein: CAISLAESYNE. The CDR3 reads in full as CAISLAESYNEQFF.

A remark on this clone: One junction end disagrees with the germline gene, perhaps due to a read error. Read data end 3 residues before the CDR3 end; the end is taken from the germline J gene. This rearrangement joins TRBV11-2 to TRBJ2-1; D is perhaps TRBD2 (7 bases). Germline lookup yields CDR1 SGHAT and CDR2 FQNNGV. This CDR3 region has 15 residues. The CDR3 is CASSLEPGGHNEQFF. The sequenced CDR3 bases are TGTGCCAGCAGCCTAGAGCCGGGGGGCCACAATGAG.

CDR3 bases read: TGTGCCAGCAGCCGGGACAGAAAGCCCTATGGC. It specifies CASSRDRKPYG. The entire CDR3 sequence reads CASSRDRKPYGYTF. The rearrangement joins TRBV5-6 to TRBJ1-2, with 7 bases identical to TRBD1. Read sequence stops 3 residues before the CDR3 end, and the germline J gene provides the missing end. J lost 4 bases, V lost 4 bases, and 7 bases had no gene match. Germline V gene sequence: CDR1 SGHDT, CDR2 YYEEEE. The CDR3 contains 14 residues.

Of note for this clone: The read ends 3 residues before the CDR3 terminus; that terminus is restored from the germline J gene. The chain combines TRBV7-8 with TRBJ2-2; tentative D call: TRBD2 (7 bases). This CDR3 has 13 amino acids. The ends were cut back, 6 bases at V and 5 bases at J, with 10 bases in the middle. The V gene's germline CDR1 is SGHVS and CDR2 FQNEAQ. The CDR3 reads CASRQGLTGELFF. CDR3 bases read: TGTGCCAGCAGACAGGGACTAACCGGGGAG. The full variable domain, rest sourced from reference TRBV7-8 and TRBJ2-2, is GAGVSQSPRYKVAKRGQDVALRCDPISGHVSLFWYQQALGQGPEFLTYFQNEAQLDKSGLPSDRFFAERPEGSVSTLKIQRTQQEDSAVYLCASRQGLTGELFFGEGSRLTVL.

Turning to this clone: Coverage ceases 3 residues before the CDR3 finishes, and the germline J gene fills in the end. The rearrangement links TRBV7-7 to TRBJ2-2; 11 positions agree with TRBD1. The CDR3 extends over 15 amino acids. V was pared by 6 bases and J by 4 bases, with 4 bases of the junction left unmatched. The germline CDR1 and CDR2 sequences are SSHAT and FNYEAQ (reference sequence). The CDR3 reads CASRGGTGGTGELFF. The sequenced CDR3 bases are TGTGCCAGCAGGGGGGGGACAGGGGGCACCGGGGAG.

On this clone itself: The read falls 3 residues short of the CDR3 end, and the missing part is taken from the germline J gene. This chain uses TRBV5-1 with TRBJ2-1; 10 bases line up with TRBD2. Germline CDR1 SGHRS, CDR2 YFSETQ. The ends lost 4 bases at V and 7 bases at J; junction bases unmatched: 8. CDR3 length: 15 amino acids. CDR3 DNA (partial): TGCGCCAGCAGCCCCTTAGCGGGAGGAGGTAATGAG. The encoded protein is CASSPLAGGGNE. The whole CDR3 sequence reads CASSPLAGGGNEQFF. Filled out from reference TRBV5-1 and TRBJ2-1, the complete variable domain reads KAGVTQTPRYLIKTRGQQVTLSCSPISGHRSVSWYQQTPGQGLQFLFEYFSETQRNKGNFPGRFSGRQFSNSRSEMNVSTLELGDSALYLCASSPLAGGGNEQFFGPGTRLTVL.